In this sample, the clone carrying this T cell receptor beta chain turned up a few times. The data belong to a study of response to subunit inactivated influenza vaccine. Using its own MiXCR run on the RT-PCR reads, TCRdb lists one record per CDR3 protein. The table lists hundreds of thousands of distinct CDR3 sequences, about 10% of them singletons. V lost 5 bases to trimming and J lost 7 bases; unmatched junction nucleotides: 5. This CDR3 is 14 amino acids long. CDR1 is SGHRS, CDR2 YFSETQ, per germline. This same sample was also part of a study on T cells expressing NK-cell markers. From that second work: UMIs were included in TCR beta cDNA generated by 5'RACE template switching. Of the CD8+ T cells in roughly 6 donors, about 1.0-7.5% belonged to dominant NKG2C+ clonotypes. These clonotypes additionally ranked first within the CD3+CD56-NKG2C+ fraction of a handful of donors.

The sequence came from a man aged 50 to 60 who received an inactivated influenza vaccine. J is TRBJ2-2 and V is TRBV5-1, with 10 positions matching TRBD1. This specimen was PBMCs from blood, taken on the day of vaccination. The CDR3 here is CASSMTGGSGELFF. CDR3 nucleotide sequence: TGCGCCAGCAGTATGACAGGGGGCAGCGGGGAGCTGTTTTTT.